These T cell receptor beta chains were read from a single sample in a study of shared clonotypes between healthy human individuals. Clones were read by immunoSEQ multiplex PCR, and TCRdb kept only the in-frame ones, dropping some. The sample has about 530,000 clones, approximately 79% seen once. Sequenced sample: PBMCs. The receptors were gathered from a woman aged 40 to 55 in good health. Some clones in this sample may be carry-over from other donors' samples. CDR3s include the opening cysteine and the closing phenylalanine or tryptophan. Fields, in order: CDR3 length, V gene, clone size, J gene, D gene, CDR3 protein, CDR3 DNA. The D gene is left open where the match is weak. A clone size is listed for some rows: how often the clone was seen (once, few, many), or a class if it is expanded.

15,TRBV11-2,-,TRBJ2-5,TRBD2,CASSFPAGGRETQYF,TGTGCCAGCAGCTTCCCGGCGGGAGGGCGAGAGACCCAGTACTTC
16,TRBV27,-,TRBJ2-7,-,CASSPWEANKYYEQYF,TGTGCCAGCTCACCCTGGGAAGCCAATAAATACTACGAGCAGTACTTC
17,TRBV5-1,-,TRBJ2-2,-,CASSNRAPPVDTGELFF,TGCGCCAGCAGCAACCGGGCCCCACCGGTGGACACCGGGGAGCTGTTTTTT
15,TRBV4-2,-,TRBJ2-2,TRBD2,CASLGLARDTGELFF,TGTGCCAGCTTGGGACTAGCGAGGGACACCGGGGAGCTGTTTTTT
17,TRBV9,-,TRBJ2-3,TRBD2,CASSVDVGLARADTQYF,TGTGCCAGCAGCGTAGACGTGGGACTAGCGCGGGCAGATACGCAGTATTTT
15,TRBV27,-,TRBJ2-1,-,CASSFYDRPYNEQFF,TGTGCCAGCAGTTTTTACGACCGCCCTTACAATGAGCAGTTCTTC
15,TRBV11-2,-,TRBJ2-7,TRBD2,CASSLAGGSSYEQYF,TGTGCCAGCAGCTTAGCGGGAGGGAGCTCCTACGAGCAGTACTTC
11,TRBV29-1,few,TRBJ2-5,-,CSVERGAEQYF,TGCAGCGTTGAACGAGGAGCGGAGCAGTACTTC
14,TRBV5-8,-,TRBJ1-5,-,CASSLAGGNQPQHF,TGTGCCAGCAGCTTGGCTGGAGGCAATCAGCCCCAGCATTTT
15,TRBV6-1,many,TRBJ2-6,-,CASSGGDSGANVLTF,TGTGCCAGCAGTGGGGGGGACTCTGGGGCCAACGTCCTGACTTTC
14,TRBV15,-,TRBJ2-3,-,CATSRRLNTDTQYF,TGTGCCACCAGCCGGAGGCTCAACACAGATACGCAGTATTTT
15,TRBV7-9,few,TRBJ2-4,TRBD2,CASSTWTSGPNIQYF,TGTGCCAGCAGCACCTGGACTAGCGGACCAAACATTCAGTACTTC
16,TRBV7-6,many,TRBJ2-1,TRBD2,CASSALAGGGYNEQFF,TGTGCCAGCAGCGCCCTAGCGGGAGGTGGGTACAATGAGCAGTTCTTC
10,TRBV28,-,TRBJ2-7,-,CASGYYEQYF,TGTGCCAGCGGCTATTACGAGCAGTACTTC
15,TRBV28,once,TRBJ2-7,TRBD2,CASSPSGHAGYEQYF,TGTGCCAGCAGCCCTAGCGGCCACGCCGGATACGAGCAGTACTTC
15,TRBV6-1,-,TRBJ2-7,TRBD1,CASSEGGTGSYEQYF,TGTGCCAGCAGTGAAGGGGGGACAGGGTCCTACGAGCAGTACTTC
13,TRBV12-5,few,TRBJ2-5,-,CASGLADRETQYF,TGTGCTAGTGGTTTAGCCGACAGGGAGACCCAGTACTTC
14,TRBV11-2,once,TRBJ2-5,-,CASSLRQRQETQYF,TGTGCCAGCAGCTTACGACAAAGACAAGAGACCCAGTACTTC
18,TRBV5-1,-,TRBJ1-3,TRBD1,CASSLDYGQGRSGNTIYF,TGCGCCAGCAGCTTGGATTACGGACAGGGGCGTTCCGGAAACACCATATATTTT
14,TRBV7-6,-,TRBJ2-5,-,CASSPGYIRETQYF,TGTGCCAGCAGCCCAGGATACATCCGAGAGACCCAGTACTTC
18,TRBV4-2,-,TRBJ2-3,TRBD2,CASSQGGASGTLTDTQYF,TGTGCCAGCAGCCAAGGGGGAGCTAGCGGGACTCTCACAGATACGCAGTATTTT
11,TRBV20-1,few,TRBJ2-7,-,CSATGSYEQYF,TGCAGTGCTACAGGGAGCTACGAGCAGTACTTC
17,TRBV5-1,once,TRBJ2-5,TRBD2,CASSPSTGLAGQETQYF,TGCGCCAGCAGCCCAAGCACGGGACTAGCGGGCCAAGAGACCCAGTACTTC
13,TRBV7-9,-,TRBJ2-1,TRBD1,CASSQTGVNEQFF,TGTGCCAGCAGCCAGACAGGGGTCAATGAGCAGTTCTTC
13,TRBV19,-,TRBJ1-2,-,CASMVAGHYGYTF,TGTGCCTCTATGGTGGCAGGGCACTATGGCTACACCTTC
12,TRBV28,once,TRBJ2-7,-,CASSALESEQYF,TGTGCCAGCAGTGCCCTAGAGTCCGAGCAGTACTTC
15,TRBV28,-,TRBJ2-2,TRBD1,CASSAGTGRFWELFF,TGTGCCAGCAGTGCCGGGACAGGGAGGTTCTGGGAGCTGTTTTTT
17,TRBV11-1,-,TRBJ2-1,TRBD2,CASSLGLGGGRANEQFF,TGTGCCAGCAGCTTAGGCCTCGGTGGGGGGAGGGCGAATGAGCAGTTCTTC
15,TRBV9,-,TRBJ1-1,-,CASSVGGVWSPEAFF,TGTGCCAGCAGCGTAGGAGGGGTTTGGAGCCCTGAAGCTTTCTTT
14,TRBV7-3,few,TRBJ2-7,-,CASSPRWGFYEQYF,TGTGCCAGCAGCCCTCGATGGGGCTTCTACGAGCAGTACTTC
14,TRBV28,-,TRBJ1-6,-,CASSLRAEGPPLHF,TGTGCCAGCAGTTTAAGGGCAGAGGGTCCACCCCTCCACTTT
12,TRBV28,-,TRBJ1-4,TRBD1,CASRTGVEKLFF,TGTGCCAGCCGAACAGGGGTTGAAAAACTGTTTTTT
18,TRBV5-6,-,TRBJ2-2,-,CASSVGHREMKNTGELFF,TGTGCCAGCAGCGTGGGCCACAGGGAGATGAAGAACACCGGGGAGCTGTTTTTT